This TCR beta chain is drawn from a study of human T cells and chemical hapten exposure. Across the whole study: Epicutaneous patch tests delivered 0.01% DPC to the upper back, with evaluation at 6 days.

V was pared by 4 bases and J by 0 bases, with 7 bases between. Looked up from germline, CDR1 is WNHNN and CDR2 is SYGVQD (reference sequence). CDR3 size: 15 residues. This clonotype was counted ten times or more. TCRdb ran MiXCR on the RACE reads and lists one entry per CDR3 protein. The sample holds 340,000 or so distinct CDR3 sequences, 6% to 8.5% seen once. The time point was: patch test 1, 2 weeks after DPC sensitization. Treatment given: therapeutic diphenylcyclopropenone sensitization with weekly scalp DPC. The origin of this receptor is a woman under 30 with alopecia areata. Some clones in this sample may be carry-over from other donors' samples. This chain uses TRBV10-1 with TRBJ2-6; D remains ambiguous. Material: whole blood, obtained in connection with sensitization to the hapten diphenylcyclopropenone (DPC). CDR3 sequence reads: CASSGPDSGANVLTF. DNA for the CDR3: TGCGCCAGCAGTGGTCCAGACTCTGGGGCCAACGTCCTGACTTTC.